Shown below are 6 T cell receptor beta chains from a single sample sequenced in a study of CD4 T cells in relation to SARS-CoV-2 and coronaviruses. Antigens of these TCRs are unknown. Sequenced by immunoSEQ multiplex PCR; TCRdb stores in-frame clones only, minus some. The table lists about 27,000 clones, approximately 80% of them singletons. The unexposed donors gave CD4+ T cells in about 2010-2019, prior to COVID-19. After about 11 days of culture, CD4+ T cells were isolated. The sequenced sample consisted of CD4+ T cells from PBMCs, cultured in vitro. The receptors were sampled from a human donor in good health.

Only a few counts were recorded for this clone. The chain is built from TRBV4-3 and TRBJ2-5; 8 nucleotides line up with TRBD1. This CDR3 comprises 13 residues. Germline lookup yields CDR1 LGHNA and CDR2 YSLEER. Trimming cost V 5 bases and J 9 bases; bases outside gene matches: 8. CDR3 in DNA: TGCGCCAGCAGCGCGGGTCCGACAGGGGCCCAGTACTTC. This encodes CASSAGPTGAQYF.

This chain uses TRBV18 with TRBJ2-5; possible D gene TRBD1, 6 bases. CDR3 length: 13 residues. Deletions cut 3 bases from V and 1 base from J, with 6 bases between. Germline V gene sequence: CDR1 KGHSH, CDR2 LQKENI. The CDR3 coding sequence is TGTGCCAGCTCACCGGACAGCCAAGAGACCCAGTACTTC. Amino acids: CASSPDSQETQYF. Variable domain in full (rest from reference TRBV18 and TRBJ2-5): NAGVMQNPRHLVRRRGQEARLRCSPMKGHSHVYWYRQLPEEGLKFMVYLQKENIIDESGMPKERFSAEFPKEGPSILRIQQVVRGDSAAYFCASSPDSQETQYFGPGTRLLVL.

This clone was counted only a few times. The genes are TRBV7-3 and TRBJ2-1; tentative D call: TRBD1 (5 bases). From germline, CDR1 is SGHTA and CDR2 FQGTGA. V dropped 3 bases and J dropped 6 bases, with 9 bases sitting between them. CDR3 length equals 13 residues. The CDR3 protein is CASSLTEGNEQFF. The CDR3 region has the DNA TGTGCCAGCAGCTTGACAGAAGGCAATGAGCAGTTCTTC.

The genes are TRBV6-5 and TRBJ1-2, with D possibly matching TRBD1 (6 bases). Germline values: CDR1 MNHEY, CDR2 SVGAGI. This CDR3 contains 12 residues. With 7 bases removed from V and 5 bases from J, the gap between germline ends came to 11 bases. The CDR3 coding sequence is TGTGCCAGCACGGGACAACTTTATGGCTACACCTTC. Its protein is CASTGQLYGYTF.

The rearrangement joins TRBV20-1 to TRBJ1-1, with no clear D. V lost 5 bases, J lost 1 base, and 5 bases lay in between. Germline values: CDR1 DFQATT, CDR2 SNEGSKA (reference sequence). The CDR3 has 11 amino acids. The CDR3 region has the DNA TGCAGTGCTGGCGCGAACACTGAAGCTTTCTTT. Its translation is CSAGANTEAFF.

J is TRBJ2-7 and V is TRBV7-8; D remains ambiguous. The CDR3 totals 13 residues. Germline lookup yields CDR1 SGHVS and CDR2 FQNEAQ. V dropped 4 bases and J dropped 6 bases, with 13 bases sitting between them. CDR3 in DNA: TGTGCCAGCAGCTATGAGGAAAGGCGCGAGCAGTACTTC. Translation: CASSYEERREQYF.